This T cell receptor beta chain originates from a study of blood T cell repertoires in COVID-19. Study-level background: From the United States, Italy and Spain came samples of acute and convalescent COVID-19. The cDNA or gDNA used as material had been derived from T cells, B-cell-depleted T cells, or PBMCs.

Methods used by the authors: Estimates of nucleated cell counts were drawn from the amplification of reference gene primers. TCRdb's table, derived via immunoSEQ multiplex PCR, lists solely in-frame clones and lacks some. For V, J and clone size, that table is used; D and trimming come from the DNA. The top ten clones hold roughly 1.9% of a sample with hundreds of thousands of clones, approximately 84% of them seen once. The CDR3 contains 13 residues. Trimming removed 6 bases at V and 2 bases at J, with 10 bases between. Germline values: CDR1 MNHEY, CDR2 SVGAGI. The chain is built from TRBV6-5 and TRBJ1-1; TRBD1 might be the D (5 bases). Sequencing used peripheral blood. The sequence was collected from a woman in her 30s who had recovered from COVID-19. This chain's CDR3 is CASRNDRNTEAFF. The CDR3 DNA sequence: TGTGCCAGCAGAAATGACAGAAACACTGAAGCTTTCTTT.